This TCR beta chain was found in a study of a mutant IDH1 vaccine in newly diagnosed glioma. About the research overall: Vaccines were first given 4-6 weeks after radiotherapy alone, or with temozolomide cycles.

CDR3 size: 14 residues. Trimming cost V 7 bases and J 8 bases; bases outside gene matches: 12. CDR1 is MGHDK, CDR2 SYGVNS, per germline. As for time point: week 23, last vaccination. Each dose of the vaccine consisted of 300 ug of mutant IDH1 20-mer peptide, with topical imiquimod. On this clone: The antigen is unknown.

The table came from immunoSEQ multiplex PCR; TCRdb's copy has only in-frame clones and leaves some out. Here the sample spans 52,000 or so clones, roughly 81% being singletons. This chain uses TRBV25-1 with TRBJ1-2; 8 bases match TRBD1. The TCR sequence derives from a woman between 40 and 55 years old with glioma. Some clones in this sample may be carry-over from other donors' samples. The sample here was PBMCs, taken from a glioma patient whose treatment included an IDH1 peptide vaccine. CDR3 bases: TGTGCCAGCAAATTAGGACAGGGCCTAAACGGCTACACCTTC. This codes for CASKLGQGLNGYTF.